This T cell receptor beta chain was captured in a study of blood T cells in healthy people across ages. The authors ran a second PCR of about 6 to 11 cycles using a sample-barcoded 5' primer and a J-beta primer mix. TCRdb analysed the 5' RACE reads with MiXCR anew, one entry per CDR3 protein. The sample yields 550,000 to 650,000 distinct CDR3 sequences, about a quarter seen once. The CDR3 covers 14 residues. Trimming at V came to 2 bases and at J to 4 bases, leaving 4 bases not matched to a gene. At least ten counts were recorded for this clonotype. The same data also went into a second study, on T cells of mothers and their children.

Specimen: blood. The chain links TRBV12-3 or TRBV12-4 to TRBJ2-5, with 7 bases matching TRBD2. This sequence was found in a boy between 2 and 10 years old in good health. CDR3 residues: CASSLRGGRETQYF. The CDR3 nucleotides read TGTGCCAGCAGTTTAAGGGGCGGGAGAGAGACCCAGTACTTC.